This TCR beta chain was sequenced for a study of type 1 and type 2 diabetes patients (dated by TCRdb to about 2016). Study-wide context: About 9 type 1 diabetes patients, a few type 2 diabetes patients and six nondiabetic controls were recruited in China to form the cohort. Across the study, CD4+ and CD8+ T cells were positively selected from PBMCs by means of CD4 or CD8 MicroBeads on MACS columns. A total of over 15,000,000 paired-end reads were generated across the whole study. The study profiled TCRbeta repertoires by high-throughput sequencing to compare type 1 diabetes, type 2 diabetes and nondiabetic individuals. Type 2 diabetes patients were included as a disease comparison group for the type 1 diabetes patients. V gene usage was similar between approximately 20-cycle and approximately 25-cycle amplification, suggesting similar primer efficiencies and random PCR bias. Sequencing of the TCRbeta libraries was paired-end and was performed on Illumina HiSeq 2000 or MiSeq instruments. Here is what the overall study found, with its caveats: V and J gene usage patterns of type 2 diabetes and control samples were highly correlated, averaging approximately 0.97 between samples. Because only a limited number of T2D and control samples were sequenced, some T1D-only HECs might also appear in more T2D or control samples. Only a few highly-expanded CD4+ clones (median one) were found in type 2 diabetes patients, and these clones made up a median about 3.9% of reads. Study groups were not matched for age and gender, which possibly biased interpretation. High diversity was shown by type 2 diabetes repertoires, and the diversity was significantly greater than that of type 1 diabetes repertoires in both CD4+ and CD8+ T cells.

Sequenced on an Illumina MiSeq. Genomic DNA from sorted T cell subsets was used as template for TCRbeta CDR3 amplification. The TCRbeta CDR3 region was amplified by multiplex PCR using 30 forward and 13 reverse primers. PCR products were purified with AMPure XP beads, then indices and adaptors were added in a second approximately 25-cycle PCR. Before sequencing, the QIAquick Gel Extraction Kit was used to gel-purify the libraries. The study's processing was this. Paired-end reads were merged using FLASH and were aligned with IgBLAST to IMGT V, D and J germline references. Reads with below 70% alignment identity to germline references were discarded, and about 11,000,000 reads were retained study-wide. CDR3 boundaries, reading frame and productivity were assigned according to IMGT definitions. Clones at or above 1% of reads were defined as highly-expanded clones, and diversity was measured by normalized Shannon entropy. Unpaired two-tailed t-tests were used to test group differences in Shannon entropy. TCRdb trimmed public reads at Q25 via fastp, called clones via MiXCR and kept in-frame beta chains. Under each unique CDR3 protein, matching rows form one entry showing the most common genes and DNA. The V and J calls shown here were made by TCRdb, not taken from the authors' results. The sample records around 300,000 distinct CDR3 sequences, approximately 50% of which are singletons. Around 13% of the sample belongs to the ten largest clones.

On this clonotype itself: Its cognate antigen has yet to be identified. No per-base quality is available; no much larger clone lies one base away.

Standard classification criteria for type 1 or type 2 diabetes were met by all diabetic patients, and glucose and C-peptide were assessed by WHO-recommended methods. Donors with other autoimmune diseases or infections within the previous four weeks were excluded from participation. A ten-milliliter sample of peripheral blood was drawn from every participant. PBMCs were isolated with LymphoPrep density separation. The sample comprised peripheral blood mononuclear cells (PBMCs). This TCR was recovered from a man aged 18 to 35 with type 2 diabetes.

The DNA sequence is given as TGTGCCAGTAGTGCAAGGACGGGACCGCTTCTATGGGGCTACACCTTC. Its translation reads: CASSARTGPLLWGYTF. The receptor chain draws on TRBV19 and TRBJ1-2; TRBD1 is a weak D gene call, 5 bases matching. Taken from cysteine to phenylalanine, the CDR3 has 16 residues. Just CDR3 DNA is preserved here, 48 bases in frame from base 1. CDR1 LNHDA and CDR2 SQIVND are derived from the germline V gene (reference sequence). V and J lose 5 bases and 8 bases, and a span of 24 bases separates them.